This TCR beta chain was sequenced in a study of cytomegalovirus exposure and HLA in healthy donors. Study in general: Early on, a data release was issued that held 80 million or so unique TCRs from HLA-typed donors. Study-wide points: In vitro confirmation showed a few CMV-associated chains to be CMV antigen specific. In a later analysis, specific HLA alleles were associated with around 17,000 TCR beta sequences at a 0.05 false discovery rate.

The PCR made use of 60 Vbeta and 13 Jbeta primers. TCRdb's copy holds only in-frame clones and misses some; the assay was immunoSEQ multiplex PCR. The table shows over 130,000 clones, with 88% occurring only once. This CDR3 contains 13 residues. From germline, CDR1 is MDHEN and CDR2 SYDVKM. V dropped 5 bases and J dropped 2 bases, with 7 bases sitting between them. Remarks on this clone: Its specificity is unknown.

Sequencing was performed on PBMCs. The rearrangement joins TRBV28 to TRBJ2-1, with D uncertain. The clonotype was recovered from a woman between 40 and 55 years old in good health and CMV-seronegative. This CDR3 is CASSPHTYNEQFF. The CDR3 region has the DNA TGTGCCAGCAGTCCCCACACCTACAATGAGCAGTTCTTC.